This T cell receptor beta chain was documented in a study of T cells in localized non-small cell lung cancer. The protocol was immunoSEQ multiplex PCR, while the TCRdb copy is restricted to in-frame clones and leaves out a portion. The data show approximately 35,000 clones, around 93% seen once. Notes on the study in general: Paired adjacent lung recovered a median approximately 57 of the top 100 tumor clones. Highest T cell clonality was seen in uninvolved adjacent lung, surpassing that measured in tumor. Sequencing, confined to only one tumor region, leaves heterogeneity possible. Overall survival was longer when the density of T cells in the blood was higher.

Germline-derived CDR1 and CDR2 are SGHNT and YENEEA. The V gene end was trimmed by 5 bases and the J gene end by 0 bases; junction bases not matched to a gene: 7. The CDR3 extends over 17 amino acids. About this clone: Its antigen is not identified.

The sample consisted of PBMCs, taken before any cancer treatment. V is TRBV11-3 and J is TRBJ2-3; 11 nucleotides line up with TRBD2. The TCR comes from a man aged 40 to 70 with stage II lung adenocarcinoma. CDR3 DNA sequence: TGTGCCAGCAGCCCCGGAACTAGCGGGAGTAGCACAGATACGCAGTATTTT. As protein: CASSPGTSGSSTDTQYF.